One T cell receptor (beta chain) is described in this entry. These data are taken from a study of blood T cell repertoires in COVID-19. This CDR3 is built from 15 residues. Trimming shortened V by 5 bases and J by 6 bases, and 17 bases separated the two germline ends. The germline gives CDR1 SGHTA, CDR2 FQGNSA. Here immunoSEQ multiplex PCR was the method, and the copy in TCRdb shows in-frame clones only, minus some. The table has about 160,000 clones, about 87% seen once; the top ten hold around 10%. The receptor was derived from a woman in her 70s with COVID-19, enrolled during active disease. Sequenced input: peripheral blood. This chain uses TRBV7-2 with TRBJ1-5; perhaps TRBD1 as D (6 bases). The CDR3 bases are TGTGCCAGCAGCCTTCGAGGGGTCAGGGGTCAGCCCCAGCATTTT. This sequence encodes CASSLRGVRGQPQHF.